The 17 T cell receptor beta chains presented below share a single source sample, sequenced in a study of T cell repertoires in ileal Crohn's disease. The assay was immunoSEQ multiplex PCR, and TCRdb's table has in-frame clones only and misses some. This table has 1,000 to 1,500 clones, 90% to 95% appearing once. What was sequenced was ileal tissue. The receptors here all came from an adult with Crohn's disease.

The chain links TRBV28 to TRBJ1-6; TRBD1 might be the D (6 bases). Between the trimmed V and J ends, which lost 6 bases and 10 bases, there was a span of 19 bases. The CDR3 length is 15 residues. CDR1 is MDHEN, CDR2 SYDVKM, per germline. CDR3 DNA sequence: TGTGCCAGCAGCCTCTTCGGGGAGGGGGGATCACCCCTCCACTTT. Translated, it gives CASSLFGEGGSPLHF.

CDR3 residues: CASSLAGSLTDTQYF. The CDR3 DNA sequence: TGCGCCAGCAGCTTGGCGGGGTCCCTCACAGATACGCAGTATTTT. The J gene is TRBJ2-3, the V gene TRBV5-1; TRBD2 might be the D (5 bases). V lost 0 bases and J lost 2, with 10 bases in between. CDR3 size: 15 residues. Germline CDR1 and CDR2: SGHRS and YFSETQ. The full variable domain, its missing parts supplied by reference TRBV5-1 and TRBJ2-3, is KAGVTQTPRYLIKTRGQQVTLSCSPISGHRSVSWYQQTPGQGLQFLFEYFSETQRNKGNFPGRFSGRQFSNSRSEMNVSTLELGDSALYLCASSLAGSLTDTQYFGPGTRLTVL.

The chain recombines TRBV7-3 with TRBJ2-2, with D unresolved. The CDR3 covers 12 residues. Germline assignment: CDR1 SGHTA and CDR2 FQGTGA. The V end was cut by 5 bases, the J end by 8 bases, with 9 bases between. The CDR3 region is CASSPMKGELFF. The CDR3 DNA is TGTGCCAGCAGCCCTATGAAAGGGGAGCTGTTTTTT.

V usage is TRBV19 and J usage is TRBJ1-5, with D unclear. This CDR3 contains 14 residues. In germline, CDR1 is LNHDA, CDR2 SQIVND (reference sequence). Deletions cut 3 bases from V and 4 bases from J, with 10 bases between. The CDR3 DNA sequence: TGTGCCAGTAGTATGGAGGGTCTTAATCAGCCCCAGCATTTT. Translation: CASSMEGLNQPQHF. The full variable domain, completed using reference TRBV19 and TRBJ1-5, is DGGITQSPKYLFRKEGQNVTLSCEQNLNHDAMYWYRQDPGQGLRLIYYSQIVNDFQKGDIAEGYSVSREKKESFPLTVTSAQKNPTAFYLCASSMEGLNQPQHFGDGTRLSIL.

The CDR3 nucleotides read TGTGCCTGGAGGAAAGGGGGCGGTGGGACAGATACGCAGTATTTT. It is translated as CAWRKGGGGTDTQYF. The chain is built from TRBV30 and TRBJ2-3, with 7 bases fitting TRBD1. CDR1 GTSNPN and CDR2 SVGIG come from the germline V gene (reference sequence). V was clipped by 3 bases and J by 3 bases; unmatched bases: 9. The CDR3 loop spans 15 amino acids.

The rearrangement links TRBV6-5 to TRBJ1-2; unclear D gene. The length of the CDR3 is 13 residues. From germline, CDR1 is MNHEY and CDR2 SVGAGI. Trimming took off 11 bases at V and 4 bases at J, with 17 bases between the two ends. CDR3 protein: CAASLAISYGYTF. The CDR3 DNA reads TGTGCCGCATCTTTGGCCATATCCTATGGCTACACCTTC.

This clone was seen once. V and J are TRBV10-3 and TRBJ1-1; 9 nucleotides line up with TRBD1. Trimming took 6 bases from V and 7 from J; bases not matched to a gene: 12. Germline V gene lookup returns CDR1 ENHRY and CDR2 SYGVKD. This CDR3 is built from 15 residues. CDR3 sequence (DNA): TGTGCCATCAGCGGGGGGGGACAGGGAAGGGGTGAAGCTTTCTTT. It specifies CAISGGGQGRGEAFF.

V gene TRBV11-2 combines with J gene TRBJ2-5; tentative D call: TRBD1 (5 bases). Germline CDR1 is SGHAT and CDR2 is FQNNGV. V lost 3 bases and J lost 1, with 9 bases in between. This CDR3 is built from 14 residues. The CDR3 protein is CASSFWGSQETQYF. The DNA of the CDR3 is TGTGCCAGCAGCTTCTGGGGCAGCCAAGAGACCCAGTACTTC. The full variable domain, with the rest looked up from reference TRBV11-2 and TRBJ2-5, is EAGVAQSPRYKIIEKRQSVAFWCNPISGHATLYWYQQILGQGPKLLIQFQNNGVVDDSQLPKDRFSAERLKGVDSTLKIQPAKLEDSAVYLCASSFWGSQETQYFGPGTRLLVL.

The V call is TRBV5-1, the J call TRBJ2-7, with 7 bases matching TRBD2. This CDR3 contains 16 residues. Germline loops: CDR1 SGHRS, CDR2 YFSETQ. After removal of 1 base from V and 9 bases from J, the junction contained 16 bases not matched to a gene. CDR3 coding DNA: TGCGCCAGCAGCTTGCGGACTGGGGGGGACCTGCAAGGGCAGTACTTC. Translating it yields CASSLRTGGDLQGQYF.

The V call is TRBV25-1, the J call TRBJ2-1, with a weak D call TRBD1 (7 bases). The germline gives CDR1 MGHDK, CDR2 SYGVNS. The length of the CDR3 is 16 residues. Trimming cost V 5 bases and J 4 bases, with 18 bases left between them. CDR3 nucleotide sequence: TGTGCCAGCAGTCCAAGGGCGGGACAGATGTACAATGAGCAGTTCTTC. This translates into CASSPRAGQMYNEQFF.

The chain uses TRBV7-2 and TRBJ2-7; D is possibly TRBD2 (6 bases). Germline CDR1 and CDR2: SGHTA and FQGNSA. V was cut by 5 bases and J by 3 bases, with 11 bases left in between. The CDR3 has 13 residues. CDR3 in amino acids: CASSLDGGYEQYF. The CDR3 DNA sequence: TGTGCCAGCAGCCTTGACGGGGGCTACGAGCAGTACTTC.

The rearrangement links TRBV5-1 to TRBJ2-1; TRBD1 aligns across 10 bases. V shed 6 bases and J 3 bases; nucleotides not matched to a gene: 6. The CDR3 runs 15 residues. CDR1 is SGHRS, CDR2 YFSETQ, per germline. This CDR3 reads CASTSGQGFYNEQFF. The CDR3 DNA sequence: TGCGCCAGCACCTCGGGACAGGGGTTCTACAATGAGCAGTTCTTC.

The chain has TRBV28 and TRBJ1-4; 8 bases are shared with TRBD1. There are 15 residues in the CDR3. Germline V gives CDR1 MDHEN, CDR2 SYDVKM. With 4 bases clipped from V and 6 bases from J, the junction kept 7 bases outside the gene matches. The CDR3 DNA reads TGTGCCAGCAGTTCTTCACAGGGGGGTCATGAAAAACTGTTTTTT. Translation gives CASSSSQGGHEKLFF.

J is TRBJ2-7 and V is TRBV10-3, with 11 nucleotides matching TRBD2. CDR3 length equals 18 residues. CDR1 and CDR2 (germline): ENHRY, SYGVKD. V dropped 4 bases and J dropped 6; count of bases not matched to a gene: 17. The CDR3 DNA reads TGTGCCATCAGTGCAGCTAGCGGGGGGCCACCCGAGCCCCGCGAGCAGTACTTC. Amino acid sequence: CAISAASGGPPEPREQYF.

This rearrangement joins TRBV5-6 to TRBJ2-3; D is possibly TRBD2 (6 bases). The length of the CDR3 is 15 residues. The V and J ends lost 4 bases and 1 base respectively, with 13 bases between them. The germline V gene has CDR1 SGHDT and CDR2 YYEEEE. The CDR3 DNA sequence: TGTGCCAGCAGCACGGAGGGTGGCGGCACAGATACGCAGTATTTT. It translates to CASSTEGGGTDTQYF. The full variable domain, its missing parts supplied by reference TRBV5-6 and TRBJ2-3, is DAGVTQSPTHLIKTRGQQVTLRCSPKSGHDTVSWYQQALGQGPQFIFQYYEEEERQRGNFPDRFSGHQFPNYSSELNVNALLLGDSALYLCASSTEGGGTDTQYFGPGTRLTVL.

Only one count was recorded for this clone. The V gene is TRBV10-3, the J gene TRBJ2-7, with a weak D call TRBD2 (7 bases). Trimming removed 6 bases at V and 3 bases at J, with 12 bases between. There are 13 residues in the CDR3. Per the germline V gene, CDR1 is ENHRY and CDR2 is SYGVKD. CDR3 coding DNA: TGTGCCATCAGGGCGGGGGACAACTACGAGCAGTACTTC. Its translation is CAIRAGDNYEQYF.

This clone appeared once. This chain uses TRBV5-6 with TRBJ2-5; perhaps TRBD1 as D (6 bases). The CDR3 loop spans 15 amino acids. The germline gives CDR1 SGHDT, CDR2 YYEEEE. V was cut by 2 bases and J by 7 bases, with 18 bases left in between. In nucleotides, the CDR3 is TGTGCCAGCAGCTTTGACCCGGACAGCCCGAGGACCCAGTACTTC. Its protein is CASSFDPDSPRTQYF.